This is a list of T cell receptor beta chains from one sample in a study of T-cell memory formation after mild COVID-19. From the 5' RACE reads, TCRdb called clonotypes with MiXCR, one entry per CDR3 protein. The profile shows about 290,000 distinct CDR3 sequences, about 16% of them singletons. The sequenced sample was PBMCs or a T cell subset sorted from them (not recorded which). The receptor source for this set is a man aged 18 to 29 who had mild COVID-19 (a few samples of this study predate the infection). Cell type and time point are not known. Each CDR3 is given with its conserved first and last residue. The D gene is left open where the match is weak. Expanded clones are given a class, and other clones once, few, many or no size at all.

v_gene	d_gene	abundance	j_gene	CDR3aa	CDR3nt
TRBV5-1	-	-	TRBJ1-2	CASSLERGNGYTF	TGCGCCAGCAGCTTGGAGCGTGGGAATGGCTACACCTTC
TRBV18	-	few	TRBJ1-5	CASSPSWAEPQHF	TGTGCCAGCTCACCAAGCTGGGCTGAGCCCCAGCATTTT
TRBV7-9	-	many	TRBJ1-5	CASSLAGADNQPQHF	TGTGCCAGCAGCTTAGCAGGTGCGGACAATCAGCCCCAGCATTTT
TRBV23-1	-	few	TRBJ2-3	CASSQHRVQTDTQYF	TGCGCCAGCAGTCAACACAGGGTTCAGACAGATACGCAGTATTTT
TRBV7-2	-	few	TRBJ2-7	CASRGGQHSYEQYF	TGTGCCAGCAGGGGAGGACAGCATTCCTACGAGCAGTACTTC
TRBV7-2	-	-	TRBJ2-5	CASSLATSIPETHYF	TGTGCCAGCAGCTTGGCGACTAGTATTCCGGAGACCCACTACTTC
TRBV18	-	-	TRBJ1-5	CASSPDRSNQPQHF	TGTGCCAGCTCCCCGGACAGAAGCAATCAGCCCCAGCATTTT
TRBV20-1	-	-	TRBJ1-1	CSARDLGSNTEAFF	TGCAGTGCTAGAGATCTCGGCAGTAACACTGAAGCTTTCTTT
TRBV7-3	TRBD2	many	TRBJ2-1	CASSSPVRGLAVGNEQFF	TGTGCCAGCAGCTCGCCTGTTCGGGGACTAGCGGTAGGAAATGAGCAGTTCTTC
TRBV30	TRBD1	-	TRBJ2-1	CAGTPTGGHEQFF	TGTGCCGGAACCCCCACAGGGGGCCATGAGCAGTTCTTC
TRBV20-1	-	few	TRBJ2-1	CSARGYGEGAYNEQFF	TGCAGTGCTAGAGGTTATGGGGAGGGGGCGTACAATGAGCAGTTCTTC
TRBV28	-	few	TRBJ1-2	CASSLRNYGYTF	TGTGCCAGCAGTTTACGTAACTATGGCTACACCTTC
TRBV7-2	-	many	TRBJ2-1	CASSLSPSRSYNEQFF	TGTGCCAGCAGCTTGAGCCCTTCCAGGTCCTACAATGAGCAGTTCTTC
TRBV12-5	-	-	TRBJ2-3	CASGLAPLVNTQYF	TGTGCTAGTGGTTTGGCGCCCCTGGTAAATACGCAGTATTTT
TRBV20-1	TRBD2	few	TRBJ2-1	CSAAGTSLNEQFF	TGCAGTGCAGCCGGGACTAGCCTCAATGAGCAGTTCTTC
TRBV24-1	TRBD2	-	TRBJ2-1	CATSTLGVAGEYNEQFF	TGTGCCACCAGTACACTTGGTGTAGCGGGAGAATACAATGAGCAGTTCTTC
TRBV3-2	-	few	TRBJ2-3	CASSQGGPGCSTDTQYF	TGTGCCAGCAGCCAAGGAGGACCGGGGTGTAGCACAGATACGCAGTATTTT
TRBV5-1	-	few	TRBJ1-1	CASSLETGVEAFF	TGCGCCAGCAGCCTAGAGACTGGGGTTGAAGCTTTCTTT
TRBV7-9	-	few	TRBJ2-5	CASSTRDPRVGETQYF	TGTGCCAGCAGTACCAGGGACCCCAGGGTTGGGGAGACCCAGTACTTC
TRBV27	TRBD2	-	TRBJ2-5	CASSLFARGGKQETQYF	TGTGCCAGCAGTTTATTCGCCCGGGGGGGGAAACAAGAGACCCAGTACTTC
TRBV11-2	-	few	TRBJ1-2	CASSSIRGAHYGYTF	TGTGCCAGCAGCTCCATCAGAGGGGCTCACTATGGCTACACCTTC
TRBV7-9	TRBD1	few	TRBJ1-2	CASSLGVHRGGPYGYTF	TGTGCCAGCAGCTTAGGGGTTCACAGGGGTGGACCTTATGGCTACACCTTC
TRBV6-2/TRBV6-3	TRBD2	few	TRBJ2-3	CASNQAGGGTQYF	TGTGCCAGCAACCAAGCGGGGGGAGGGACGCAGTATTTT
TRBV7-9	-	few	TRBJ1-4	CASTPSGGSNEKLFF	TGTGCCAGCACCCCTAGCGGGGGATCTAATGAAAAACTGTTTTTT
TRBV20-1	-	few	TRBJ2-3	CSGAAATDTQYF	TGCAGCGGAGCGGCAGCCACAGATACGCAGTATTTT
TRBV29-1	-	-	TRBJ2-2	CSAGGAQANTGELFF	TGCAGCGCCGGCGGAGCCCAGGCCAACACCGGGGAGCTGTTTTTT
TRBV6-4	-	many	TRBJ1-1	CASSEQGGTEAFF	TGTGCCAGCAGTGAACAGGGAGGCACTGAAGCTTTCTTT
TRBV5-1	-	-	TRBJ2-7	CASSYGSSYEQYF	TGCGCCAGCAGCTACGGCAGCTCCTACGAGCAGTACTTC
TRBV11-2	-	few	TRBJ1-1	CASSLISVTPSEAFF	TGTGCCAGCAGCTTAATCTCCGTAACCCCATCGGAAGCTTTCTTT
TRBV5-1	TRBD1	few	TRBJ1-4	CASSRGTGGQDEKLFF	TGCGCCAGCAGCAGAGGGACAGGGGGTCAGGATGAAAAACTGTTTTTT
TRBV7-9	TRBD2	-	TRBJ2-3	CASSLYRTGGPDTQYF	TGTGCCAGCAGCTTGTACCGTACGGGGGGTCCAGATACGCAGTATTTT
TRBV6-6	-	few	TRBJ1-3	CASSYGHGGNTIYF	TGTGCCAGCAGTTATGGGCATGGAGGGAACACCATATATTTT
TRBV7-9	-	few	TRBJ2-3	CASSVAGQIIADTQYF	TGTGCCAGCAGCGTCGCGGGACAGATTATCGCAGATACGCAGTATTTT
TRBV20-1	TRBD2	few	TRBJ2-4	CSATSGLAAPRAKNIQYF	TGCAGTGCAACCTCGGGACTAGCGGCTCCCAGAGCCAAAAACATTCAGTACTTC
TRBV5-1	-	many	TRBJ2-1	CASSSQGGVNNEQFF	TGCGCCAGCAGCTCCCAAGGGGGGGTTAACAATGAGCAGTTCTTC
TRBV4-1	-	few	TRBJ2-1	CASTQRVGNEQFF	TGCGCCAGCACCCAACGGGTTGGGAATGAGCAGTTCTTC
TRBV10-3	TRBD1	-	TRBJ2-2	CAIRASTGENHGELFF	TGTGCCATCAGGGCCTCGACAGGGGAAAATCACGGGGAGCTGTTTTTT
TRBV20-1	TRBD1	-	TRBJ1-4	CSAPNRDRENEKLFF	TGCAGTGCGCCAAACCGGGACAGGGAGAATGAAAAACTGTTTTTT
TRBV29-1	TRBD1	few	TRBJ2-7	CSTRQGPYEQYF	TGCAGCACGAGACAGGGACCCTACGAGCAGTACTTC
TRBV11-2	-	-	TRBJ1-4	CASSLAGYEKLFF	TGTGCCAGCAGCTTAGCAGGGTATGAAAAACTGTTTTTT
TRBV5-1	-	many	TRBJ1-3	CASSLRGSGNTIYF	TGCGCCAGCAGCTTACGGGGCTCTGGAAACACCATATATTTT
TRBV15	TRBD2	few	TRBJ2-1	CATSILAGKYNEQFF	TGTGCCACCAGCATCTTAGCGGGGAAATACAATGAGCAGTTCTTC